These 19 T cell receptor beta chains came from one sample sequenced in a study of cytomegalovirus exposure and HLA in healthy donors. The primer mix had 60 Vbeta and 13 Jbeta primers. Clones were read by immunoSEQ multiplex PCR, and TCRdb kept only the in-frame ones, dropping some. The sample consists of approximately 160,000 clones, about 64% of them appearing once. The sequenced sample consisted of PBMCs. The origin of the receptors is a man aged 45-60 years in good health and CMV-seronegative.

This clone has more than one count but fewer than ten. The CDR3 DNA is TGTGCCAGCAGCGTAATTATAACAGGCTCCTACAATGAGCAGTTCTTC. This encodes CASSVIITGSYNEQFF. The genes are TRBV13 and TRBJ2-1, with D maybe TRBD1 (5 bases). Germline lookup yields CDR1 PRHDT and CDR2 FYEKMQ (reference sequence). This CDR3 has 16 amino acids. V shed 5 bases and J shed 0 bases, with 14 bases lying between them.

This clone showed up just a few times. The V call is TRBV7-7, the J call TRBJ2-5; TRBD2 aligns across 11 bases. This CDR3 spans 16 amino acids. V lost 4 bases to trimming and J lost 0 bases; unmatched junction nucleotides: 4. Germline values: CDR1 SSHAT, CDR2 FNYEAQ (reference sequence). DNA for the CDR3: TGTGCCAGCAGCTCCCCGACTAGCGGGGACCAAGAGACCCAGTACTTC. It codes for CASSSPTSGDQETQYF.

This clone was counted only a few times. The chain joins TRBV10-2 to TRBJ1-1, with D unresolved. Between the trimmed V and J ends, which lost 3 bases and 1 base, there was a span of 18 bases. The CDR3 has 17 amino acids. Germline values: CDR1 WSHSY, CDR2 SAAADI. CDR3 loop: CASSDNMGEATNTEAFF. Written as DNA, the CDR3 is TGCGCCAGCAGTGACAACATGGGTGAGGCAACGAACACTGAAGCTTTCTTT.

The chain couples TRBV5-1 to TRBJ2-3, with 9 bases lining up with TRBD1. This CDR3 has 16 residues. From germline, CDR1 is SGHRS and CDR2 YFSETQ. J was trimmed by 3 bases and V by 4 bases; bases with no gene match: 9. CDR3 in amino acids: CASSAGDREATDTQYF. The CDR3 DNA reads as TGCGCCAGCAGCGCGGGGGACAGGGAAGCAACAGATACGCAGTATTTT.

This chain's CDR3 is CASSPPGTGGSNEQFF. The CDR3 nucleotides are TGCGCCAGCAGCCCGCCCGGGACAGGGGGCTCCAATGAGCAGTTCTTC. This rearrangement joins TRBV5-1 to TRBJ2-1; the match to TRBD1 covers 12 bases. Losses at the gene ends were 4 bases for V and 6 bases for J; bases not matched to a gene: 8. This CDR3 region has 16 residues. Germline assignment: CDR1 SGHRS and CDR2 YFSETQ.

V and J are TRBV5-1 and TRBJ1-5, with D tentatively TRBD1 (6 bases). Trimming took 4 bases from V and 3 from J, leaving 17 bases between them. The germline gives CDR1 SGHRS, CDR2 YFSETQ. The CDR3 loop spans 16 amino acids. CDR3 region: CASSPGDHGPNQPQHF. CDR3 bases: TGCGCCAGCAGCCCAGGGGACCATGGGCCCAATCAGCCCCAGCATTTT.

The CDR3 nucleotides are TGTGCCAGCAGAACTCCAGGGGGTCCCTACAATGAGCAGTTCTTC. Residues: CASRTPGGPYNEQFF. V gene TRBV5-4 combines with J gene TRBJ2-1, with 7 bases lining up with TRBD1. Per the germline V gene, CDR1 is SGHNT and CDR2 is YYREEE (reference sequence). The CDR3 has 15 amino acids. V shed 5 bases and J 2 bases; nucleotides not matched to a gene: 7.

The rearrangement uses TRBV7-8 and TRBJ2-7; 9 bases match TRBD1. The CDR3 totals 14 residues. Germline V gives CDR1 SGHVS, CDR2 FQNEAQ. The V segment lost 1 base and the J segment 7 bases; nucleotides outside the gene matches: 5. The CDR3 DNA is TGTGCCAGCAGCTTAGAGGGACAGGGAGTTGAGCAGTACTTC. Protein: CASSLEGQGVEQYF.

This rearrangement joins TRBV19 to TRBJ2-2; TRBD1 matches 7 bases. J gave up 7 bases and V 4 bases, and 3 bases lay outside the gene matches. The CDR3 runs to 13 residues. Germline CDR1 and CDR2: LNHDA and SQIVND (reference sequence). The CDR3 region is CASSRQGVGELFF. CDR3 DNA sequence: TGTGCCAGTAGTAGACAGGGCGTCGGGGAGCTGTTTTTT.

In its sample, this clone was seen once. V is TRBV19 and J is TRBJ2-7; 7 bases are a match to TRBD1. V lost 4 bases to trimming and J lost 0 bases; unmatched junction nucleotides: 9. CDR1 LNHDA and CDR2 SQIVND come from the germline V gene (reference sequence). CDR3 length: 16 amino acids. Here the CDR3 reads CASSRGGTYSSYEQYF. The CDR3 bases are TGTGCCAGTAGTAGAGGGGGCACTTACAGCTCCTACGAGCAGTACTTC.

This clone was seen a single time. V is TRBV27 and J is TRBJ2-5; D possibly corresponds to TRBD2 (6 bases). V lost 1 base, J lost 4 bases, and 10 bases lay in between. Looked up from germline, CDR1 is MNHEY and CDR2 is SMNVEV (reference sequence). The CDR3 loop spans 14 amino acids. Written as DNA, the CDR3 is TGTGCCAGCAGTTTATGGGGACTCGGAGAGACCCAGTACTTC. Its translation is CASSLWGLGETQYF.

CDR3 in amino acids: CASNYRGGQGYTF. CDR3 bases: TGTGCCAGCAACTACCGGGGGGGGCAGGGCTACACCTTC. The rearrangement joins TRBV6-1 to TRBJ1-2, with D possibly matching TRBD1 (6 bases). Trimming took 7 bases from V and 8 from J, leaving 17 bases between them. Germline values: CDR1 MNHNS, CDR2 SASEGT. The CDR3 totals 13 residues.

For the CDR3, the DNA is TGCGCCAGCAGCCCGGGGGGGGCCCGTTACAATGAGCAGTTCTTC. Amino acids: CASSPGGARYNEQFF. This chain uses TRBV5-1 with TRBJ2-1; TRBD2 agrees at 8 bases. The V segment lost 4 bases and the J segment 4 bases; nucleotides outside the gene matches: 7. In germline, CDR1 is SGHRS, CDR2 YFSETQ. The CDR3 is 15 amino acids.

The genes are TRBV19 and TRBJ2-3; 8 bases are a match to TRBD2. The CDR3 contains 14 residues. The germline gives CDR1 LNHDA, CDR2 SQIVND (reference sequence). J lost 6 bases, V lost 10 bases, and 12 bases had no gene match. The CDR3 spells CATNLRGGRDTQYF. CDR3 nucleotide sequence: TGTGCCACCAATTTACGGGGGGGCCGGGATACGCAGTATTTT.

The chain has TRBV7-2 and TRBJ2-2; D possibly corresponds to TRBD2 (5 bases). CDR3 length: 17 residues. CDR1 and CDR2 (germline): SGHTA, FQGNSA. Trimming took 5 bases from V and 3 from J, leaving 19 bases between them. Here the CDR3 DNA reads TGTGCCAGCAGCCCCTACGGACGGAGGACCTACACCGGGGAGCTGTTTTTT. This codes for CASSPYGRRTYTGELFF.

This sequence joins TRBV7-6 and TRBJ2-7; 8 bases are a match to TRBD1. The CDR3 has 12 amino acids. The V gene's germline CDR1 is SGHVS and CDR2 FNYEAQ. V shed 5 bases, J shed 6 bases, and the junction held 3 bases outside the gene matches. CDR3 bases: TGTGCCAGCAGCATAGACAGGGGCGAGCAGTACTTC. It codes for CASSIDRGEQYF.

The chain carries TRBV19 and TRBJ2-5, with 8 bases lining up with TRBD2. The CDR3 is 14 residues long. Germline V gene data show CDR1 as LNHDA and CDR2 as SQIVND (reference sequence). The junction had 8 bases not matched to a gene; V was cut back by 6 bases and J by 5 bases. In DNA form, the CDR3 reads TGTGCCAGTAGAAGTAGCGGGGTCCCTGAGACCCAGTACTTC. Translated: CASRSSGVPETQYF. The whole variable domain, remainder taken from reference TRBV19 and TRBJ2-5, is DGGITQSPKYLFRKEGQNVTLSCEQNLNHDAMYWYRQDPGQGLRLIYYSQIVNDFQKGDIAEGYSVSREKKESFPLTVTSAQKNPTAFYLCASRSSGVPETQYFGPGTRLLVL.

The CDR3 nucleotides are TGTGCCAGCAGCACTAGCGGGGGGCCCTACGAGCAGTACTTC. Encoded protein: CASSTSGGPYEQYF. V and J are TRBV7-9 and TRBJ2-7; TRBD2 matches 12 bases. The CDR3 consists of 14 residues. Trimming removed 5 bases from V and 2 bases from J; junction bases left unmatched: 1. Germline values: CDR1 SEHNR, CDR2 FQNEAQ (reference sequence).

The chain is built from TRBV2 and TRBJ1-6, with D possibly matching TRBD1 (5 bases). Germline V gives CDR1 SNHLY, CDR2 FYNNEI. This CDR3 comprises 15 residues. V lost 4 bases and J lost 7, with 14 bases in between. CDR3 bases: TGTGCCAGCAGTGCTACGGCAGGGCGGAATTCACCCCTCCACTTT. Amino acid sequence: CASSATAGRNSPLHF. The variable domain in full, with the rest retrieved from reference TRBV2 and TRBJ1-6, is EPEVTQTPSHQVTQMGQEVILRCVPISNHLYFYWYRQILGQKVEFLVSFYNNEISEKSEIFDDQFSVERPDGSNFTLKIRSTKLEDSAMYFCASSATAGRNSPLHFGNGTRLTVT.